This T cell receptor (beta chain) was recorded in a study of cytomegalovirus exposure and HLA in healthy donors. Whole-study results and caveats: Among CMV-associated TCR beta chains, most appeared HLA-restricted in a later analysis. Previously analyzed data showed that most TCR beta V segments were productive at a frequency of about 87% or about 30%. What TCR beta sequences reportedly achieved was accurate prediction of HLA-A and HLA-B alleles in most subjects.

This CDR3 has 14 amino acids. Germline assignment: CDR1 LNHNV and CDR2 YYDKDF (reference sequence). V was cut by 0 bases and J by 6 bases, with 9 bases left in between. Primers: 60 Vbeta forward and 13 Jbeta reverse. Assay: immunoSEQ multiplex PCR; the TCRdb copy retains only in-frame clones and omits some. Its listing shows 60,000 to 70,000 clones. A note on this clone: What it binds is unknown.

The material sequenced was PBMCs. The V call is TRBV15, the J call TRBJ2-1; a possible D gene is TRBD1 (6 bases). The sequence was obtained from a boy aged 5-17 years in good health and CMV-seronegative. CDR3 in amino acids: CATSRDGGSNEQFF. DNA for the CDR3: TGTGCCACCAGCAGAGATGGGGGCTCCAATGAGCAGTTCTTC.